The clone carrying this TCR beta chain counts as medium-sized. In the authors' workflow: What underpinned the distant-metastasis classifier for papillary thyroid cancer was the set of CDR3 differences across clinicopathological groups. TCRdb reprocessed the PCR reads using MiXCR. It is TCRdb's table, rather than the study itself, that gives the V and J calls and clone size. The sample includes about 18,000 clones, roughly 36% of them seen just once. No patient had received any treatment before thyroid surgery. The data were taken from a study of metastatic and nonmetastatic thyroid tumors. The TCR sequence derives from a female donor with papillary thyroid cancer or a benign thyroid nodule (not recorded which). Some clones in this sample may be carry-over from other donors' samples. Sequenced sample: tumor tissue.

The CDR3: CASSDWDSYEQYF. DNA for the CDR3: TGTGCCAGCAGTGATTGGGACTCCTACGAGCAGTACTTC. The chain uses TRBV6-1 and TRBJ2-7, with D unresolved. Germline CDR1 and CDR2: MNHNS and SASEGT. The V end was cut by 3 bases, the J end by 0 bases, with 6 bases between. CDR3 length: 13 residues.